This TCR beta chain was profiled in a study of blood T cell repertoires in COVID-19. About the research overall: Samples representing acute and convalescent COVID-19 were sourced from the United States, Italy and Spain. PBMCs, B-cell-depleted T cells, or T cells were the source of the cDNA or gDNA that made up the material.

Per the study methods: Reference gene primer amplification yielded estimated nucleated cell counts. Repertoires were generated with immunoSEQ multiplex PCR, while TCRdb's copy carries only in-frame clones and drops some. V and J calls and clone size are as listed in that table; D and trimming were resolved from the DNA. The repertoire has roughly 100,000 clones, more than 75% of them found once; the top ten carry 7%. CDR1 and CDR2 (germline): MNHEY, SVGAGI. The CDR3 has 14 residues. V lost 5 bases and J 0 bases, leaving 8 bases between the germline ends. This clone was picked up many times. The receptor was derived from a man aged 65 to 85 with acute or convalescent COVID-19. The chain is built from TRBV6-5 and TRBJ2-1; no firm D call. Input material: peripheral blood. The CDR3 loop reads CASSPQSSYNEQFF. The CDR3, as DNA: TGTGCCAGCAGTCCACAGAGCTCCTACAATGAGCAGTTCTTC.